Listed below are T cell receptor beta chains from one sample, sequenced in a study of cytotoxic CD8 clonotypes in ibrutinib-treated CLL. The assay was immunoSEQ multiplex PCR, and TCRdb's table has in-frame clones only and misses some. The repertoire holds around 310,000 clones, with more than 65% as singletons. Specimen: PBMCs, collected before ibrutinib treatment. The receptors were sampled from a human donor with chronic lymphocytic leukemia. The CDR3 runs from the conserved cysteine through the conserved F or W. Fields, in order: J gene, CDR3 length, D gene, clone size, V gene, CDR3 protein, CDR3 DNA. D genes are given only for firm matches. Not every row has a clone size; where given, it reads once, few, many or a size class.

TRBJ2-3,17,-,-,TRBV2,CASSDGTNFLYTDTQYF,TGTGCCAGCAGCGACGGGACCAACTTCCTTTACACAGATACGCAGTATTTT
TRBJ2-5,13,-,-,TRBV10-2,CASSEGQWETQYF,TGCGCCAGCAGTGAGGGGCAGTGGGAGACCCAGTACTTC
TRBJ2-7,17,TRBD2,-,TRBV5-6,CASSLTPTSGRAHEQYF,TGTGCCAGCAGCTTGACCCCGACTAGCGGGAGGGCCCACGAGCAGTACTTC
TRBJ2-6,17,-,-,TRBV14,CASSLLETPSGANVLTF,TGTGCCAGCAGTCTTCTAGAAACCCCCTCTGGGGCCAACGTCCTGACTTTC
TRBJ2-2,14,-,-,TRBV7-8,CASSPFRAAGELFF,TGTGCCAGCAGCCCCTTTCGAGCAGCCGGGGAGCTGTTTTTT
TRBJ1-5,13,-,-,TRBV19,CASSIDGVQPQHF,TGTGCCAGTAGTATAGATGGGGTCCAGCCCCAGCATTTT
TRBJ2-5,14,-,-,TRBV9,CASSPGVGGETQYF,TGTGCCAGCAGCCCAGGGGTAGGTGGGGAGACCCAGTACTTC
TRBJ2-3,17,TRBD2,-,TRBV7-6,CASSLGGLAGAPDTQYF,TGTGCCAGCAGCTTAGGGGGACTAGCGGGAGCTCCAGATACGCAGTATTTT
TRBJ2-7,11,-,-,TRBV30,CACLELYEQYF,TGTGCCTGTCTAGAACTATACGAGCAGTACTTC
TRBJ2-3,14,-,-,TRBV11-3,CASSLDRSTDTQYF,TGTGCCAGCAGCTTAGATCGAAGCACAGATACGCAGTATTTT
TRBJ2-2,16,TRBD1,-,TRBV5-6,CASSLVPGQGPGELFF,TGTGCCAGCAGCTTGGTTCCGGGACAGGGCCCCGGGGAGCTGTTTTTT
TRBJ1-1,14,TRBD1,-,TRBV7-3,CASSSTDRGTEAFF,TGTGCCAGCAGCTCCACCGACAGGGGCACTGAAGCTTTCTTT
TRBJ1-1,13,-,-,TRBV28,CASSSNGNTEAFF,TGTGCCAGCAGCAGTAATGGGAACACTGAAGCTTTCTTT
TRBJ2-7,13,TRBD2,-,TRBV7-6,CASSRGVRYEQYF,TGTGCCAGCAGTCGGGGGGTCAGATACGAGCAGTACTTC
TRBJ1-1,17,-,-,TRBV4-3,CASSQDGTPEDLTEAFF,TGCGCCAGCAGCCAAGACGGGACTCCGGAGGATCTTACTGAAGCTTTCTTT
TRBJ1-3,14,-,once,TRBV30,CAWGRMSSGNTIYF,TGTGCCTGGGGCAGGATGAGCTCTGGAAACACCATATATTTT
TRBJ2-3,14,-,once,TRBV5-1,CASSPTGPRATQYF,TGCGCCAGCAGCCCGACAGGTCCTCGGGCTACGCAGTATTTT
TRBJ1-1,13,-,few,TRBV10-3,CAISEKRNTEAFF,TGTGCCATCAGTGAGAAGAGGAACACTGAAGCTTTCTTT
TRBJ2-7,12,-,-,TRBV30,CAWSPKRAGQYF,TGTGCCTGGAGTCCTAAGCGGGCTGGACAGTACTTC
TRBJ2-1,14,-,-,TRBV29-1,CSVARGSSYNEQFF,TGCAGCGTCGCTAGGGGGAGCTCCTACAATGAGCAGTTCTTC
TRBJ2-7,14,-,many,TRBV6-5,CASSDRWSRDEQYF,TGTGCCAGCAGTGACCGCTGGAGTCGGGACGAGCAGTACTTC
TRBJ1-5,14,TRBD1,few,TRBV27,CASSPGGTNQPQHF,TGTGCCAGCAGTCCAGGGGGAACCAATCAGCCCCAGCATTTT
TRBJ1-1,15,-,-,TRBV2,CASSDALGPATEAFF,TGTGCCAGCAGTGATGCTTTGGGACCCGCCACTGAAGCTTTCTTT
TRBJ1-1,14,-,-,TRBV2,CASTPGFMNTEAFF,TGTGCCAGCACGCCAGGGTTTATGAACACTGAAGCTTTCTTT
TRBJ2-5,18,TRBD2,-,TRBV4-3,CASSQSPPRGGLGETQYF,TGCGCCAGCAGCCAAAGTCCCCCGCGGGGGGGGCTCGGAGAGACCCAGTACTTC
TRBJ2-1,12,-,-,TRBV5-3,CASSFSKNEQFF,TGTGCCAGCAGCTTTAGTAAGAATGAGCAGTTCTTC
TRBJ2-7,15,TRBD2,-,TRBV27,CASSLGGRAFYEQYF,TGTGCCAGCAGTTTAGGAGGGAGGGCCTTCTACGAGCAGTACTTC
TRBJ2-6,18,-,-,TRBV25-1,CASSEMGTGRAGANVLTF,TGTGCCAGCAGTGAAATGGGTACAGGGAGGGCTGGGGCCAACGTCCTGACTTTC
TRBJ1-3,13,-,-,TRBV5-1,CASSVGDGNTIYF,TGCGCCAGCAGCGTAGGAGACGGAAACACCATATATTTT
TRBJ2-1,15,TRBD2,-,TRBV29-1,CSVEDLREIYNEQFF,TGCAGCGTTGAAGATTTGCGGGAGATTTATAATGAGCAGTTCTTC
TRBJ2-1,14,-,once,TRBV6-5,CASSYSTGYNEQFF,TGTGCCAGCAGTTACTCGACGGGGTACAATGAGCAGTTCTTC
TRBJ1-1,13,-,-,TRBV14,CASSQDMVSEAFF,TGTGCCAGCAGCCAAGATATGGTTAGTGAAGCTTTCTTT
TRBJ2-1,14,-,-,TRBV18,CASSPALGNHEQFF,TGTGCCAGCTCACCAGCCCTAGGTAACCATGAGCAGTTCTTC
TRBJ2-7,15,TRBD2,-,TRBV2,CASSQRLAGDREQYF,TGTGCCAGCAGCCAAAGACTAGCGGGAGATCGTGAGCAGTACTTC
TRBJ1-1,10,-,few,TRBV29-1,CSVEEAQAFF,TGCAGCGTTGAAGAAGCCCAAGCTTTCTTT
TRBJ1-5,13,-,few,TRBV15,CATSIRVIQPQHF,TGTGCCACCAGCATTCGGGTGATCCAGCCCCAGCATTTT
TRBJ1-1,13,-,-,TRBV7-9,CASSRGQYTEAFF,TGTGCCAGCAGCCGCGGACAGTACACTGAAGCTTTCTTT
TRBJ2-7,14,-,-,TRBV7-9,CASSSRDMTYEQYF,TGTGCCAGCAGCTCCCGGGACATGACCTACGAGCAGTACTTC
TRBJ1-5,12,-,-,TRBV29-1,CSVVREGQPQHF,TGCAGCGTTGTGAGGGAGGGTCAGCCCCAGCATTTT
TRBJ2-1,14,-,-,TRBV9,CASSVGQVNNEQFF,TGTGCCAGCAGCGTAGGACAGGTAAACAATGAGCAGTTCTTC
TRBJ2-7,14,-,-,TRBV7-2,CASSEAPSVGEQYF,TGTGCCAGCAGCGAAGCTCCCTCCGTCGGGGAGCAGTACTTC
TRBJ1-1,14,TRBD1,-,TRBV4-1,CASSHRQGLTEAFF,TGCGCCAGCAGCCATCGACAGGGGCTTACTGAAGCTTTCTTT
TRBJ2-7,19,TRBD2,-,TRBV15,CATSRASQGLADLTYEQYF,TGTGCCACCAGCAGAGCCTCACAAGGACTAGCCGACCTCACCTACGAGCAGTACTTC
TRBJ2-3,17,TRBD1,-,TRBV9,CASSVGRTGGSTDTQYF,TGTGCCAGCAGCGTAGGCCGGACAGGTGGGAGCACAGATACGCAGTATTTT
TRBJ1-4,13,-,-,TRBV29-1,CSVCRVNGEKLFF,TGCAGCGTTTGCAGGGTAAATGGTGAAAAACTGTTTTTT
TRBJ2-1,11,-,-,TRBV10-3,CATQVYNEQFF,TGTGCCACCCAAGTATACAATGAGCAGTTCTTC
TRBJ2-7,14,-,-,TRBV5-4,CASSLSPRADEQYF,TGTGCCAGCAGCTTGTCCCCCAGGGCCGACGAGCAGTACTTC
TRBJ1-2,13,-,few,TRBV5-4,CASSLSGDYGYTF,TGTGCCAGCAGCTTATCAGGGGACTATGGCTACACCTTC
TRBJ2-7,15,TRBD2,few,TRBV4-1,CASSQPGLATYEQYF,TGCGCCAGCAGCCAACCGGGACTAGCGACCTACGAGCAGTACTTC
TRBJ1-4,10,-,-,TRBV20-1,CSARGEKLFF,TGCAGTGCTAGGGGAGAAAAACTGTTTTTT
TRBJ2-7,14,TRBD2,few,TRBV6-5,CASSRPGGPYEQYF,TGTGCCAGCAGTCGACCGGGAGGGCCATACGAGCAGTACTTC